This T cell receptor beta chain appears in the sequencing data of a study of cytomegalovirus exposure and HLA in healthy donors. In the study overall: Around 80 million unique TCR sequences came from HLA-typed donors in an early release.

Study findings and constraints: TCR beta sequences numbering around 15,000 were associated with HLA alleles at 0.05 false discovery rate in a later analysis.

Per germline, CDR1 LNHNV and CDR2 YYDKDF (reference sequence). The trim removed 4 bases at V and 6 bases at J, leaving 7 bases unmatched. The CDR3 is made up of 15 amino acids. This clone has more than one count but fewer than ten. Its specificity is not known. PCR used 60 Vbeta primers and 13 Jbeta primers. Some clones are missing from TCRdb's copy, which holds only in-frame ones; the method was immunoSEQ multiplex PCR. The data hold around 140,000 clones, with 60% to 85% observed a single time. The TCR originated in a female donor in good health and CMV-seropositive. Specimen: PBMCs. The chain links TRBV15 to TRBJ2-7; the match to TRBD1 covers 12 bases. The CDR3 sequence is CATSKPGQGAFEQYF. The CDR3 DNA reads TGTGCCACCAGCAAACCGGGACAGGGGGCTTTCGAGCAGTACTTC.